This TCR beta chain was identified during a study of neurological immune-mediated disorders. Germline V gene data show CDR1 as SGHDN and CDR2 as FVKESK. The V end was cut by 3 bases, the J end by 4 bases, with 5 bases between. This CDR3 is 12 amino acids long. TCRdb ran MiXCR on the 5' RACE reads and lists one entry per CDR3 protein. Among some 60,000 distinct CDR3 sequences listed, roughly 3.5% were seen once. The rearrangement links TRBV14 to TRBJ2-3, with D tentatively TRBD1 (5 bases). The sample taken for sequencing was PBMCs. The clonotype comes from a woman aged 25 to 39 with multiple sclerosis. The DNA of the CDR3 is TGTGCCAGCAGCCACAGGGCAGATACGCAGTATTTT. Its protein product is CASSHRADTQYF. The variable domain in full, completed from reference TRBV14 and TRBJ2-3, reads EAGVTQFPSHSVIEKGQTVTLRCDPISGHDNLYWYRRVMGKEIKFLLHFVKESKQDESGMPNNRFLAERTGGTYSTLKVQPAELEDSGVYFCASSHRADTQYFGPGTRLTVL.